Described below is a single TCR beta chain sequence and its context. This PCR relied on a set of 60 Vbeta primers and 13 Jbeta primers. Some clones are missing from TCRdb's copy, which holds only in-frame ones; the method was immunoSEQ multiplex PCR. The top ten clones hold less than 2.5% of a sample with 55,000 to 70,000 clones, 70% to 90% of them seen once. CDR1 MDHEN and CDR2 SYDVKM come from the germline V gene. The CDR3 runs 17 residues. Germline trimming cut 4 bases from V and 1 base from J; bases unmatched to any gene: 7. This entry comes from a study of cytomegalovirus exposure and HLA in healthy donors.

The chain employs TRBV28 and TRBJ1-5; 10 nucleotides agree with TRBD1. The TCR originated in a woman in her thirties in good health and CMV-seronegative. The material sequenced was PBMCs. For the CDR3, the DNA is TGTGCCAGCAGTTCCTCGACAGGGGGCATGAGCAATCAGCCCCAGCATTTT. It yields the protein CASSSSTGGMSNQPQHF.